This paragraph covers one TCR beta chain sequence. These data come from a study of shared clonotypes between healthy human individuals. The overall study: CD4 naive and memory got three plates each, CD8 naive two, CD8 memory one.

Clones were read by immunoSEQ multiplex PCR, and TCRdb kept only the in-frame ones, dropping some. The sample consists of 2 million to 2.5 million clones, 85% to 95% of them appearing once. Germline CDR1 reads MNHNY; CDR2 reads SVGAGI (reference sequence). The CDR3 is 14 amino acids. The V gene lost 7 bases and the J gene lost 3 bases, with 15 bases spanning the gap. Each donor was a Caucasian adult residing in Nashville, Tennessee. The TCR comes from a man between 18 and 35 years old in good health. The material sequenced was naive CD4+ T cells sorted from blood. Subset meaning: CD45RA+ positively selected. J is TRBJ1-2 and V is TRBV6-6, with D unclear. CDR3 sequence: CASNIGSGDYGYTF. The CDR3 coding sequence is TGTGCCAGCAATATAGGGTCGGGTGACTATGGCTACACCTTC.